Presented here are 27 T cell receptor beta chains from one specimen sequenced in a study of CD8 T cells in Susac syndrome. RNA was extracted with the RNeasy kit, and a quantity of about 0.45 to 1 ug was reverse transcribed using random hexamers. TCRdb passed the immunoSEQ multiplex PCR reads through MiXCR, listing each CDR3 protein once. The sample includes some 300,000 distinct CDR3 sequences, approximately 91% of them seen just once. Source material: CD8+ T cells from PBMCs. The receptors originated from a human donor with multiple sclerosis.

The gene calls are TRBV19 and TRBJ1-6; D is possibly TRBD1 (5 bases). CDR1 and CDR2 from the germline V gene are LNHDA and SQIVND (reference sequence). Trimming shortened V by 2 bases and J by 8 bases, and 13 bases separated the two germline ends. This CDR3 is built from 15 residues. The CDR3 is CASSIMTAGDSPLHF. The DNA for the CDR3 is TGTGCCAGTAGTATAATGACAGCAGGAGATTCACCCCTCCACTTT.

V usage is TRBV27 and J usage is TRBJ2-7; 11 bases fit TRBD2. Germline V gene lookup returns CDR1 MNHEY and CDR2 SMNVEV (reference sequence). V shed 3 bases, J shed 3 bases, and the junction held 7 bases outside the gene matches. This CDR3 is 16 amino acids long. CDR3 sequence reads: CASSLIAGGPIYEQYF. The CDR3 DNA is TGTGCCAGCAGTTTGATAGCGGGAGGGCCCATCTACGAGCAGTACTTC.

The rearrangement joins TRBV25-1 to TRBJ1-4; no clear D. Germline CDR1 reads MGHDK; CDR2 reads SYGVNS. Between the trimmed V and J ends, which lost 7 bases and 7 bases, there was a span of 10 bases. The CDR3 runs 12 residues. In DNA form, the CDR3 reads TGTGCCAGCAAGCCCCCACGTGAAAAACTGTTTTTT. Translation: CASKPPREKLFF.

This clonotype was found a few times. The chain couples TRBV7-2 to TRBJ1-5, with D hard to call. The V end was cut by 1 base, the J end by 1 base, with 14 bases between. This CDR3 spans 17 amino acids. Germline CDR1 reads SGHTA; CDR2 reads FQGNSA. The CDR3 nucleotides read TGTGCCAGCAGCTTAGGGTGGAAGGGTTGGAGCAATCAGCCCCAGCATTTT. Translation gives CASSLGWKGWSNQPQHF. Variable domain in full (rest from reference TRBV7-2 and TRBJ1-5): GAGVSQSPSNKVTEKGKDVELRCDPISGHTALYWYRQSLGQGLEFLIYFQGNSAPDKSGLPSDRFSAERTGGSVSTLTIQRTQQEDSAVYLCASSLGWKGWSNQPQHFGDGTRLSIL.

This clonotype showed up just once. The V call is TRBV7-9, the J call TRBJ1-2; TRBD1 might be the D (5 bases). V dropped 5 bases and J dropped 8 bases, with 15 bases sitting between them. Germline CDR1 and CDR2: SEHNR and FQNEAQ (reference sequence). The CDR3 covers 13 residues. For the CDR3, the DNA is TGTGCCAGCAGCCCCGGGGAGGGGAAGGGCTACACCTTC. It codes for CASSPGEGKGYTF.

This clonotype was detected only once. The V gene is TRBV6-1, the J gene TRBJ2-1; D unclear. This CDR3 comprises 15 residues. Germline values: CDR1 MNHNS, CDR2 SASEGT. Trimming pared 1 base from V and 0 bases from J, leaving 7 bases between. The CDR3 nucleotides read TGTGCCAGCAGTGAAGGGGCAGCCTCCTACAATGAGCAGTTCTTC. This codes for CASSEGAASYNEQFF.

In its sample, this clonotype was seen once. The chain is built from TRBV28 and TRBJ1-5, with a possible D match to TRBD1 (6 bases). Germline values: CDR1 MDHEN, CDR2 SYDVKM. The CDR3 runs to 14 residues. Trimming shortened V by 6 bases and J by 6 bases, and 15 bases separated the two germline ends. CDR3 nucleotides: TGTGCCAGCAGCCTACAGGGTAGTATTCAGCCCCAGCATTTT. This gives the protein CASSLQGSIQPQHF.

The chain is built from TRBV7-9 and TRBJ2-1; a weak D match, TRBD2 (6 bases). Per the germline V gene, CDR1 is SEHNR and CDR2 is FQNEAQ (reference sequence). This CDR3 is 15 amino acids long. V dropped 3 bases and J dropped 10 bases, with 19 bases sitting between them. CDR3 loop: CASSLGLLAWAEQFF. CDR3 nucleotides: TGTGCCAGCAGCTTGGGCCTACTAGCATGGGCCGAGCAGTTCTTC.

Only one count was recorded for this clonotype. This sequence joins TRBV14 and TRBJ2-7, with a possible D match to TRBD2 (5 bases). The CDR3 sequence is 14 residues long. V was cut by 0 bases and J by 6 bases, with 12 bases left in between. Per germline, CDR1 SGHDN and CDR2 FVKESK. The CDR3 nucleotides read TGTGCCAGCAGCCAAGATCGTACGGCGGGCGAGCAGTACTTC. It yields the protein CASSQDRTAGEQYF.

CDR3 sequence (DNA): TGTGCCAGCAGCACTCCCGGGACAGGGGGTTTTAGTTTGGGCAATCAGCCCCAGCATTTT. It yields the protein CASSTPGTGGFSLGNQPQHF. The rearrangement links TRBV12-3 or TRBV12-4 to TRBJ1-5; 11 bases are a match to TRBD1. The CDR3 is made up of 20 amino acids. After removal of 6 bases from V and 2 bases from J, the junction contained 18 bases not matched to a gene.

The V and J genes are TRBV7-9 and TRBJ1-6; D might be TRBD1 (5 bases). Per the germline V gene, CDR1 is SEHNR and CDR2 is FQNEAQ (reference sequence). The CDR3 covers 15 residues. V lost 0 bases, J lost 10 bases, and 13 bases lay in between. The CDR3: CASSLAQGTSSPLHF. The CDR3 DNA follows: TGTGCCAGCAGCTTAGCGCAAGGGACCAGCTCACCCCTCCACTTT.

The rearrangement joins TRBV27 to TRBJ2-6; no definite D call. Germline CDR1 reads MNHEY; CDR2 reads SMNVEV (reference sequence). Trimming pared 7 bases from V and 4 bases from J, leaving 11 bases between. This CDR3 has 14 amino acids. The CDR3 coding sequence is TGTGCCAGCACCCCAGGAGCGGGGGCCAACGTCCTGACTTTC. Translating gives CASTPGAGANVLTF.

The chain couples TRBV19 to TRBJ1-1, with a tentative D call TRBD1 (5 bases). V was clipped by 7 bases and J by 2 bases, with 14 bases between them. The CDR3 loop spans 14 amino acids. Germline V CDR1 and CDR2: LNHDA, SQIVND (reference sequence). CDR3 DNA: TGTGCCAGTATCCCGACGGGGGGTAACACTGAAGCTTTCTTT. This translates into CASIPTGGNTEAFF.

The chain couples TRBV4-2 to TRBJ2-1; D not resolved. The CDR3 has 13 amino acids. The V end was cut by 1 base, the J end by 8 bases, with 9 bases between. Germline assignment: CDR1 LGHNA and CDR2 YNFKEQ. The CDR3 loop reads CASSQGNTYEQFF. The CDR3 DNA is TGTGCCAGCAGCCAAGGGAATACTTATGAGCAGTTCTTC.

The gene calls are TRBV24-1 and TRBJ2-3, with TRBD2 identical over 10 bases. V was pared by 0 bases and J by 4 bases, with 3 bases of the junction left unmatched. Germline values: CDR1 KGHDR, CDR2 SFDVKD. The CDR3 consists of 16 residues. The chain's CDR3 is CATSDLTSGTPDTQYF. For the CDR3, the DNA is TGTGCCACCAGTGATTTGACTAGCGGGACCCCAGATACGCAGTATTTT.

V usage is TRBV25-1 and J usage is TRBJ2-3, with TRBD2 matching 8 bases. The CDR3 runs 19 residues. The germline V gene encodes CDR1 MGHDK and CDR2 SYGVNS. Trimming cost V 2 bases and J 0 bases; bases outside gene matches: 13. The CDR3 coding sequence is TGTGCCAGCAGTGAAAGGGCGGGGGGTCAATCCCCTAGCACAGATACGCAGTATTTT. This encodes CASSERAGGQSPSTDTQYF.

In this sample, this clonotype turned up once. The chain couples TRBV24-1 to TRBJ1-2; possible D gene TRBD1, 5 bases. Trimming removed 1 base from V and 10 bases from J, with 18 bases in between. CDR3 length: 15 residues. The germline gives CDR1 KGHDR, CDR2 SFDVKD. The CDR3 reads CATSDFGPTGADYTF. The CDR3 coding sequence is TGTGCCACCAGTGATTTTGGGCCTACAGGAGCCGACTACACCTTC.

V and J are TRBV27 and TRBJ2-7; D gene ambiguous. Germline CDR1 MNHEY, CDR2 SMNVEV (reference sequence). The CDR3 extends over 13 amino acids. The V gene lost 1 base and the J gene lost 5 bases, with 9 bases spanning the gap. The DNA of the CDR3 is TGTGCCAGCAGTTTATACCCCGCCGACGAGCAGTACTTC. Encoded protein: CASSLYPADEQYF.

V and J are TRBV9 and TRBJ2-2; D not resolved. V gave up 0 bases and J gave up 8 bases, with 5 bases separating them. This CDR3 comprises 12 residues. Germline values: CDR1 SGDLS, CDR2 YYNGEE. Here the CDR3 DNA reads TGTGCCAGCAGCGTAGCTGAAGGGGAGCTGTTTTTT. As protein: CASSVAEGELFF.

The rearrangement uses TRBV9 and TRBJ2-1; 7 bases align to TRBD2. Germline V gives CDR1 SGDLS, CDR2 YYNGEE. V shed 4 bases, J shed 5 bases, and the junction held 9 bases outside the gene matches. This CDR3 region has 15 residues. CDR3 loop: CASSPSGIGHNEQFF. The CDR3 coding sequence is TGTGCCAGCAGCCCGAGCGGGATCGGCCACAATGAGCAGTTCTTC.

V is TRBV7-2 and J is TRBJ1-2, with a weak D call TRBD1 (5 bases). The CDR3 totals 15 residues. Trimming pared 4 bases from V and 8 bases from J, leaving 20 bases between. Germline V lookup: CDR1 SGHTA, CDR2 FQGNSA. In DNA form, the CDR3 reads TGTGCCAGCAGCTCCGGACAAACTCGGATGTACGGCTACACCTTC. Residues: CASSSGQTRMYGYTF.

The genes are TRBV4-3 and TRBJ2-3, with TRBD1 identical over 8 bases. Losses at the gene ends were 0 bases for V and 6 bases for J; bases not matched to a gene: 11. Germline assignment: CDR1 LGHNA and CDR2 YSLEER. The CDR3 consists of 17 residues. CDR3 in DNA: TGCGCCAGCAGCCAAGATGGGGGGACAGGTGGATGGGATACGCAGTATTTT. It codes for CASSQDGGTGGWDTQYF.

This chain joins TRBV14 and TRBJ2-3, with D possibly TRBD2 on 6 matching bases. The length of the CDR3 is 14 residues. Trimming took 3 bases from V and 3 from J, leaving 10 bases between them. Germline V lookup: CDR1 SGHDN, CDR2 FVKESK. The CDR3 nucleotides are TGTGCCAGCAGCCAGTGGGACTCAACAGATACGCAGTATTTT. It translates to CASSQWDSTDTQYF.

The chain is built from TRBV27 and TRBJ1-2; D is undetermined. Germline loops: CDR1 MNHEY, CDR2 SMNVEV (reference sequence). The CDR3 length is 15 residues. V was clipped by 6 bases and J by 3 bases, with 17 bases between them. The chain's CDR3 is CASSLGGGNYYGYTF. The CDR3 bases are TGTGCCAGCAGCCTCGGCGGCGGCAACTACTATGGCTACACCTTC.

The chain carries TRBV19 and TRBJ1-5, with unresolved D. The CDR3 extends over 14 amino acids. CDR1 and CDR2 (germline): LNHDA, SQIVND (reference sequence). The V gene lost 5 bases and the J gene lost 2 bases, with 10 bases spanning the gap. CDR3 coding DNA: TGTGCCAGTAGTTGGGTTACTGGCAATCAGCCCCAGCATTTT. Amino acids: CASSWVTGNQPQHF.

The V and J genes are TRBV30 and TRBJ2-1; 9 bases fit TRBD2. There are 15 residues in the CDR3. The V and J ends lost 5 bases and 5 bases, in that order; junction bases with no gene match: 10. Looked up from germline, CDR1 is GTSNPN and CDR2 is SVGIG (reference sequence). CDR3 protein: CAWGLGLADDNEQFF. The CDR3, as DNA: TGTGCCTGGGGATTGGGACTAGCTGACGACAATGAGCAGTTCTTC.

This clonotype has a single count. The V call is TRBV4-3, the J call TRBJ2-2; 11 positions agree with TRBD2. The CDR3 runs 18 residues. Germline trimming cut 0 bases from V and 7 bases from J; bases unmatched to any gene: 10. Germline V gives CDR1 LGHNA, CDR2 YSLEER. The CDR3 DNA is TGCGCCAGCAGCCAAGATGGGCCTAGCGGGGGGTACGGCGGGGAGCTGTTTTTT. Protein sequence: CASSQDGPSGGYGGELFF.